The following is a TCR beta chain sequence with its context. Its antigen is undetermined. The CDR3 runs to 14 residues. Germline trimming cut 4 bases from V and 4 bases from J; bases unmatched to any gene: 5. Germline loops: CDR1 SGHNT, CDR2 YYREEE (reference sequence). This record comes from a study of T cells and Merkel cell carcinoma outcomes. The study, taken as a whole, reports: Repertoire plus T-cell density reportedly predicted Merkel cell carcinoma outcomes.

Some clones are missing from TCRdb's copy, which holds only in-frame ones; the method was immunoSEQ multiplex PCR. This table holds approximately 3,000 clones, around 95% found once. The clonotype originates from a human donor with Merkel cell carcinoma. The chain links TRBV5-4 to TRBJ2-3, with 8 bases aligning to TRBD2. The sequencing input was tumor tissue from Merkel cell carcinoma. In nucleotides, the CDR3 is TGTGCCAGCAGCGGGACTAGAGGCCCAGATACGCAGTATTTT. Its translation: CASSGTRGPDTQYF.